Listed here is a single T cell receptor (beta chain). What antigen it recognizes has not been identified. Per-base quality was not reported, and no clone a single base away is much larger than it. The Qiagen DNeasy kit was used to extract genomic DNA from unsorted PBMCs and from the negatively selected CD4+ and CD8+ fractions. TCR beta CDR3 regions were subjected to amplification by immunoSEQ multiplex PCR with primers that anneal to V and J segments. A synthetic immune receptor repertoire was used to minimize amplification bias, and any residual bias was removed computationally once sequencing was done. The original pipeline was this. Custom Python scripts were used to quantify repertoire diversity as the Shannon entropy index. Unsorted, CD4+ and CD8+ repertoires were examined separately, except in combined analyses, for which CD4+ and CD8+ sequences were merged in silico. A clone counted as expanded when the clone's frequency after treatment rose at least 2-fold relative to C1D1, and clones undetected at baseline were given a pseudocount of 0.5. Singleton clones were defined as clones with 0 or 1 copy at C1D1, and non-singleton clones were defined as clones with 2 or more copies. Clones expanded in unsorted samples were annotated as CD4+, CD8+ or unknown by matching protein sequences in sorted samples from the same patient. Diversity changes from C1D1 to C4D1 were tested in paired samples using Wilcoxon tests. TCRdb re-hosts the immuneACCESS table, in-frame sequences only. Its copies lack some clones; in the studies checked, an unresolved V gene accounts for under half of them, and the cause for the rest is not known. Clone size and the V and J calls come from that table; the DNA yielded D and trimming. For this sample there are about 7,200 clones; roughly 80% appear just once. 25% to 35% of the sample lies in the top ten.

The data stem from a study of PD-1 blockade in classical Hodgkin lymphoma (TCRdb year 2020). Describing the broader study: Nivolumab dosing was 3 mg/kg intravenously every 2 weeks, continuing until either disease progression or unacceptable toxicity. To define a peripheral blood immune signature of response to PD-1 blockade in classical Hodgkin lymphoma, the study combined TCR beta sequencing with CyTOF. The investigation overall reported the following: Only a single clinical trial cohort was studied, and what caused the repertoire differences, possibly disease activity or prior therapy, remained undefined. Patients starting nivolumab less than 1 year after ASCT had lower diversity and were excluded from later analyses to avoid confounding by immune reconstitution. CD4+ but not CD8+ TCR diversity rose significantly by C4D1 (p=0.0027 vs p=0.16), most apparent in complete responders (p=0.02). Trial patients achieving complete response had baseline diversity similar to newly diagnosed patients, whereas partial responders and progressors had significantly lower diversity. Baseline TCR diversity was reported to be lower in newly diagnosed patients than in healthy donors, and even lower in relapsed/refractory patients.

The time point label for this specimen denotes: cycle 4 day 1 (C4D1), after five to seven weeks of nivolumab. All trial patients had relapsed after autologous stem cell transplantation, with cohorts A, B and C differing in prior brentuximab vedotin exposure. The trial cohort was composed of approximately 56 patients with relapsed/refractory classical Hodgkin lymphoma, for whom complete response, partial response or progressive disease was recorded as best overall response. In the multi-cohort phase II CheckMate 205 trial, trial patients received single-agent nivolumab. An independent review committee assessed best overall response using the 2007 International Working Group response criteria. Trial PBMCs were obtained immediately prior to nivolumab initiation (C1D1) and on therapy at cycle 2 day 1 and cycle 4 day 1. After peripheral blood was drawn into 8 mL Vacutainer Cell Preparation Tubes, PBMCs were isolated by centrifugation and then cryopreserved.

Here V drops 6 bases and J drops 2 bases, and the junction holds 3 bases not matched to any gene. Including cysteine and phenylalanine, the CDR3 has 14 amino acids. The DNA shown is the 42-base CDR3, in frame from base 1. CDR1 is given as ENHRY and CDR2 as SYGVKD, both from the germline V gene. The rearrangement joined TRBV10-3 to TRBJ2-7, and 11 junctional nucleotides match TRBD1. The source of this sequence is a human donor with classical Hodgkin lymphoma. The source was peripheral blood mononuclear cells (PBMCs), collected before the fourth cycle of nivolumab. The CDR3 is CAISPGQGAYEQYF. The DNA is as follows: TGTGCCATCAGCCCGGGACAGGGGGCCTACGAGCAGTACTTC.